The rows below give T cell receptor beta chains drawn from one sample of a study of T cells after posttransplantation cyclophosphamide. Assay used: immunoSEQ multiplex PCR; TCRdb lists only in-frame clones, some missing. This sample has around 5,000 clones, with approximately 75% found just once. The starting material was PBMCs, obtained after allogeneic stem cell transplant with posttransplant cyclophosphamide. The receptors were sampled from a male patient in his sixties who received an allogeneic stem cell transplant from an unrelated donor, was CMV-positive, and had no GVHD. Certain T cells may be donor cells from the graft. The CDR3 runs from the conserved cysteine through the conserved F or W. The order of the fields is D gene, CDR3 length, clone size, J gene, V gene, CDR3 DNA, CDR3 protein. D genes are given only for firm matches. The size of a clone is reported for some rows only, either as once, few or many, or as a class for expanded clones.

NA 17 NA TRBJ2-5 TRBV11-2 TGTGCCAGCAGCTTAGGGGCAAATGTGGCCTTCCAAGAGACCCAGTACTTC CASSLGANVAFQETQYF
NA 13 NA TRBJ2-3 TRBV7-9 TGTGCCAGCGCGCCTCTAGCAACAGATACGCAGTATTTT CASAPLATDTQYF
NA 12 NA TRBJ2-2 TRBV7-9 TGTGCCAGCAGCTTTTTAGCCGGGGAGCTGTTTTTT CASSFLAGELFF
TRBD1 15 NA TRBJ2-5 TRBV18 TGTGCCAGCTCACCCTATACAGGGGACCTAGAGACCCAGTACTTC CASSPYTGDLETQYF
TRBD2 14 NA TRBJ2-1 TRBV4-2 TGTGCCAGCAGCCAAGATTTAGCGGGGGCTGAGCAGTTCTTC CASSQDLAGAEQFF
NA 13 NA TRBJ2-5 TRBV28 TGTGCCAGCAGTGAAGGGGGACAAGAGACCCAGTACTTC CASSEGGQETQYF
TRBD2 16 few TRBJ2-1 TRBV2 TGTGCCAGCAGTGAAGCGCTGGGGGAGGGCCGCAATGAGCAGTTCTTC CASSEALGEGRNEQFF
TRBD1 16 NA TRBJ2-3 TRBV4-1 TGCGCCAGCAGCCACCCCCGGGACAGGGTAACAGATACGCAGTATTTT CASSHPRDRVTDTQYF
TRBD2 14 NA TRBJ2-2 TRBV29-1 TGCAGCGCTGTAGCGGGGGGACTGACCGGGGAGCTGTTTTTT CSAVAGGLTGELFF
TRBD1 18 large TRBJ1-3 TRBV7-9 TGTGCCAGCAGCTTATCCTATCAGGGGGCAGGGTCTGGAAACACCATATATTTT CASSLSYQGAGSGNTIYF
NA 13 NA TRBJ2-3 TRBV5-4 TGTGCCAGCAGCTTCTCAGGGTCCGATACGCAGTATTTT CASSFSGSDTQYF
TRBD1 16 NA TRBJ1-4 TRBV28 TGTGCCAGCAGTTCCGCCCGGACAGGGGGCAATGAAAAACTGTTTTTT CASSSARTGGNEKLFF
TRBD1 14 NA TRBJ2-1 TRBV6-1 TGTGCCAGCAGTAGGACAGGGTCCTACAATGAGCAGTTCTTC CASSRTGSYNEQFF
TRBD1 14 NA TRBJ1-6 TRBV5-1 TGCGCCAGCAGCTCGGGACAGGGAGATTCACCCCTCCACTTT CASSSGQGDSPLHF
TRBD2 16 NA TRBJ2-3 TRBV11-2 TGTGCCAGCAGCTTACGGGGGGTTGGGTACACAGATACGCAGTATTTT CASSLRGVGYTDTQYF
NA 14 NA TRBJ1-5 TRBV27 TGTGCCAGCAGTTTTAGCGGGGCTGGGCAGCCCCAGCATTTT CASSFSGAGQPQHF
NA 16 NA TRBJ2-7 TRBV10-2 TGCGCCAGCACATTATCGGGGTCAAGCGCAGCCTACGAGCAGTACTTC CASTLSGSSAAYEQYF
TRBD1 18 NA TRBJ2-6 TRBV19 TGTGCCAGTAGTATAGATGGACAGGGTCTATCTGGGGCCAACGTCCTGACTTTC CASSIDGQGLSGANVLTF
TRBD1 16 once TRBJ2-3 TRBV25-1 TGTGCCAGCAGTCTCTCTCTTGGGACAGGGGCAGATACGCAGTATTTT CASSLSLGTGADTQYF
TRBD1 14 NA TRBJ2-7 TRBV5-1 TGCGCCAGCAGCGGGACAGGGGGCTCCTACGAGCAGTACTTC CASSGTGGSYEQYF
TRBD1 14 NA TRBJ2-1 TRBV6-4 TGTGCCAGCAGTGTACGGGACAGATACAATGAGCAGTTCTTC CASSVRDRYNEQFF
NA 13 NA TRBJ2-4 TRBV7-2 TGTGCCAGCAGCTTAGCAGGGAGAGACATTCAGTACTTC CASSLAGRDIQYF
NA 14 NA TRBJ2-2 TRBV7-2 TGTGCCAGCAGCTTTGCAGGTGGCACCGGGGAGCTGTTTTTT CASSFAGGTGELFF
TRBD2 17 NA TRBJ2-1 TRBV9 TGTGCCAGCAGCGTAGCGGCCGGGTTAGCGGGATACAATGAGCAGTTCTTC CASSVAAGLAGYNEQFF
NA 14 NA TRBJ1-3 TRBV28 TGTGCCAGCAGTCCCTCTATGGCGGGGGGCACCATATATTTT CASSPSMAGGTIYF
TRBD2 16 NA TRBJ2-3 TRBV10-2 TGCGCCAGCAGTGAGTCTACTAGCGGGAGTTGGAATACGCAGTATTTT CASSESTSGSWNTQYF
TRBD2 16 NA TRBJ2-2 TRBV5-4 TGTGCCAGCGGACACGGGAGGGGGGGGGACACCGGGGAGCTGTTTTTT CASGHGRGGDTGELFF
TRBD1 16 NA TRBJ1-1 TRBV19 TGTGCCAGTACCACCATACAGGGGGCAAGTTTATCTGAAGCTTTCTTT CASTTIQGASLSEAFF
TRBD2 15 NA TRBJ2-1 TRBV10-3 TGTGCCATCAGCAAGACTAGCGGGATTACCTATGAGCAGTTCTTC CAISKTSGITYEQFF
TRBD1 15 NA TRBJ1-5 TRBV5-8 TGTGCCAGCAGCCCACTTGACAGGGAGAATCAGCCCCAGCATTTT CASSPLDRENQPQHF
TRBD2 13 NA TRBJ2-5 TRBV2 TGTGCCAGCACAGGGGCGGGAGGGGAGACCCAGTACTTC CASTGAGGETQYF
NA 16 NA TRBJ2-3 TRBV7-8 TGTGCCAGCAGCTTAGGACCCAGGGGTCGCACAGATACGCAGTATTTT CASSLGPRGRTDTQYF
TRBD1 16 NA TRBJ1-4 TRBV19 TGTGCCAGTAGTATTTCGACAGGGGATGCTAATGAAAAACTGTTTTTT CASSISTGDANEKLFF
TRBD2 13 NA TRBJ2-3 TRBV29-1 TGCAGCGCCGGACTAGCGGGAACCGATACGCAGTATTTT CSAGLAGTDTQYF
NA 16 NA TRBJ2-1 TRBV4-1 TGCGCCAGCAGCCAAGTTAGGGCGGGGTCCTACAATGAGCAGTTCTTC CASSQVRAGSYNEQFF
TRBD2 16 once TRBJ2-7 TRBV5-6 TGTGCCAGCAGCCCCCGGTGGACTAGCGGGGGATACGAGCAGTACTTC CASSPRWTSGGYEQYF
NA 15 NA TRBJ2-2 TRBV2 TGTGCCAGCAGTGAAGCGGGGGGAGTGCTGACCGAGCTGTTTTTT CASSEAGGVLTELFF
TRBD1 15 NA TRBJ2-1 TRBV27 TGTGCCAGCAGTTTAGGACAGGGGGGATTCAATGAGCAGTTCTTC CASSLGQGGFNEQFF
TRBD1 14 NA TRBJ1-5 TRBV9 TGTGCCAGCAGCCGGACAGGCCAGAATCAGCCCCAGCATTTT CASSRTGQNQPQHF